What follows describes a single TCR beta chain. The target of this receptor is not known. Qualities for individual bases were not recorded, and no much larger clone is one base off. The data derive from a study of identical twins (dated by TCRdb to 2016 to 2017). Study-wide context: TCR alpha and beta repertoires from monozygotic twins, unrelated adults of various ages and cord blood were deep-sequenced to test whether fetal clonotypes persist. To rule out contamination, replicate twin experiments were performed at different times with different library preparation protocols.

What the work shows at the level of the full study, not this receptor alone: The excess sharing between twins in beta out-of-frame sequences was weaker because fewer shared sequences reduced the signal-to-noise ratio. Invariant T cells such as MAIT and iNKT could partly confound zero-insertion analyses, though diverse VJ usage argued against this for most clonotypes. In monozygotic twins, recombination models systematically underestimated out-of-frame TCR alpha sharing, but the models matched the sharing seen between unrelated individuals. Because the same donors could not be followed over many years, the conclusions depended on cross-sectional statistical analysis. Abundant cord blood beta clonotypes had fewer insertions, young adult naive repertoires showed a similar but weaker trend, and memory repertoires showed no such trend. Compared with coincidental sharing between unrelated individuals, out-of-frame TCR alpha sequences shared between twins had an excess of sequences with low generation probability.

CDR1 SGHTA and CDR2 FQGNSA were looked up in the germline V gene. The CDR3 holds 14 amino acids from the cysteine to the phenylalanine. Only CDR3 DNA remains: 42 bases, in frame from the first base. V and J are truncated by 1 base and 4 bases respectively, leaving an intervening sequence of 10 bases. All donors were healthy Caucasians. Three pairs of female monozygotic twins, all aged about 18 to 29 years, were included in the twin cohort. Positive isolation kits from Invitrogen were used to isolate the CD4+ and CD8+ T cell populations. Preparation of the library involved 5' RACE. Instrument used: Illumina HiSeq 2000. A universal primer binding site was added through template switching, and the final cDNA carried a unique molecular identifier so that TCR cDNA molecules could be counted accurately. First-strand cDNA for TCR alpha and beta chains was synthesized from specific primers in the conserved constant-segment region. To control for contamination, every cDNA library carried two barcodes: a SMART-Mk sample barcode plus Illumina barcodes. Two successive PCR steps introduced TruSeq adapter sequences along with Illumina sample barcodes. TCR alpha and beta cDNA libraries were sequenced on the Illumina HiSeq platform with custom primers. The authors' analysis ran thus. Raw reads were processed with MiGEC to extract unique molecular identifiers, and MiXCR was used to determine CDR3 positions. Recombination models were inferred per individual with the repgenHMM and IGoR tools using an EM algorithm. The analysis of shared clonotypes was done with the tcR package in R, with sharing normalized by the product of cloneset sizes. Out-of-frame nonproductive sequences were analyzed to study raw recombination free of thymic and clonal selection effects. TCRdb's own reprocessing of the public reads used fastp at Q25 and MiXCR and kept productive beta chains. When rows share a CDR3 protein, they turn into one entry using the most common DNA and genes. TCRdb assigned the V and J calls; the authors' analysis was not used. This sample is represented by roughly 290,000 distinct CDR3 sequences; roughly 9.8% of them were singletons. The ten largest clonotypes hold about 7.1% of the sample.

The data were also submitted as part of a second study, on yellow fever vaccine responses in identical twins. Drawing on the second study: The authors reported that the T cell response to vaccination in identical twins appeared partly convergent and partly personalized. In the study, vaccine-responding T cell clones were precisely tracked in identical twins.

The TCR was taken from a woman younger than 35 in good health. The sequence links TRBV7-2 to TRBJ2-5; no D gene call is confident. Material for sequencing was CD8+ T cells sorted from blood. The nucleotides read TGTGCCAGCAGCTTAGTCCGTGAGATAGAGACCCAGTACTTC. This codes for CASSLVREIETQYF.